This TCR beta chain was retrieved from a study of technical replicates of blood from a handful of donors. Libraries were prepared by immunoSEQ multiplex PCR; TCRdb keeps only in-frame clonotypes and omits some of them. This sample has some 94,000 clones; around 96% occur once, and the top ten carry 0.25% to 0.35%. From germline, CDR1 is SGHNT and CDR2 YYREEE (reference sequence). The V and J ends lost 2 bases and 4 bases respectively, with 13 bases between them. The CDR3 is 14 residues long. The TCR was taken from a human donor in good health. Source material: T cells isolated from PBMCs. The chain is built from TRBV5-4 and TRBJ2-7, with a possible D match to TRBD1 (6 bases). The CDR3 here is CASSFRTEPYEQYF. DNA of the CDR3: TGTGCCAGCAGCTTCAGGACAGAGCCTTACGAGCAGTACTTC. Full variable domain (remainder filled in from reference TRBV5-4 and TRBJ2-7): ETGVTQSPTHLIKTRGQQVTLRCSSQSGHNTVSWYQQALGQGPQFIFQYYREEENGRGNFPPRFSGLQFPNYSSELNVNALELDDSALYLCASSFRTEPYEQYFGPGTRLTVT.